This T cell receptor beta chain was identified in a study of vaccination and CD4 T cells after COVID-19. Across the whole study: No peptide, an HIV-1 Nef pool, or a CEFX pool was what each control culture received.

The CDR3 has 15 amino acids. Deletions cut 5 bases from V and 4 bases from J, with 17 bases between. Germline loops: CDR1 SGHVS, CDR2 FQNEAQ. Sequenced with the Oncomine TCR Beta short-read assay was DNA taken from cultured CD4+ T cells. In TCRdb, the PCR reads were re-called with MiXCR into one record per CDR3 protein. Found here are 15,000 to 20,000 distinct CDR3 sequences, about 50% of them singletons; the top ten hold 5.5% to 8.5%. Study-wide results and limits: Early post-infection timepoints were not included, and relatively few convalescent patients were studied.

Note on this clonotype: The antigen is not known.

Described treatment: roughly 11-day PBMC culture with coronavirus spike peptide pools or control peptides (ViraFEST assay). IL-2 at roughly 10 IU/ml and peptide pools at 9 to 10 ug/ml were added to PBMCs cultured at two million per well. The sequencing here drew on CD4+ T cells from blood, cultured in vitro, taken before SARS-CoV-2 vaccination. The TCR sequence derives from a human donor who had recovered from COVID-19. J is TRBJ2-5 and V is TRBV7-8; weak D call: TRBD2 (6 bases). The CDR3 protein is CASSPTWGELETQYF. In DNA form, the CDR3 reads TGTGCCAGCAGCCCGACGTGGGGGGAATTAGAGACCCAGTACTTC.